This T cell receptor beta chain was recorded in a study of cytomegalovirus exposure and HLA in healthy donors. Across the whole study: A preliminary data release comprised 80 million to 95 million unique TCRs obtained from HLA-typed donors.

This CDR3 region has 15 residues. Germline V lookup: CDR1 LNHDA, CDR2 SQIVND (reference sequence). J was trimmed by 4 bases and V by 3 bases; bases with no gene match: 8. This clone was detected only once. The antigen is not known. With 60 Vbeta and 13 Jbeta primers, the PCR was carried out. Clones were read by immunoSEQ multiplex PCR, and TCRdb kept only the in-frame ones, dropping some. The table has approximately 160,000 clones, roughly 79% seen once. Whole-study results and caveats: What was likely a sequencing artifact was a cluster of highly shared sequence variants. Trimming of TCR beta V- and J-genes showed a link, identified in a later analysis, to a missense DCLRE1C variant.

All donors participated as healthy donors of bone marrow. This receptor was identified in a man between 40 and 49 years old in good health and CMV-seronegative. The rearrangement joins TRBV19 to TRBJ2-5; TRBD2 matches at 7 bases. Sequences were obtained from PBMCs. The CDR3 reads CASSIRKGGRETQYF. The CDR3 coding sequence is TGTGCCAGTAGTATCAGGAAGGGAGGGAGAGAGACCCAGTACTTC.